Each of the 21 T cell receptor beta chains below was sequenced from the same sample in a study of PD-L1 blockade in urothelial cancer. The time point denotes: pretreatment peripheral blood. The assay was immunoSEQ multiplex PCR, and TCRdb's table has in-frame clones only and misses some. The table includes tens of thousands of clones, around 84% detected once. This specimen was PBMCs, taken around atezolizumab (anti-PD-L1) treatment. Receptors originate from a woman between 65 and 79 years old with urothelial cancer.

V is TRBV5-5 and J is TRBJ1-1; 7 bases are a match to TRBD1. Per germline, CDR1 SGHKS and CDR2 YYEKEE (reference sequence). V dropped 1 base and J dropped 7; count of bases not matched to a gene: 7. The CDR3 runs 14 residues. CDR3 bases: TGTGCCAGCAGCTTGTTTCTCCAGGGGGGTGAAGCTTTCTTT. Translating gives CASSLFLQGGEAFF.

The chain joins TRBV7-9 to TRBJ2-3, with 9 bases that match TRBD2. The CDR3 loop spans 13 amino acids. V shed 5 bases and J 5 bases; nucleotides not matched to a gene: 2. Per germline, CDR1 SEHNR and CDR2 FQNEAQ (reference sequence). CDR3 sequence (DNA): TGTGCCAGCAGCCTTAGCGGGGGAGATACGCAGTATTTT. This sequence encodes CASSLSGGDTQYF.

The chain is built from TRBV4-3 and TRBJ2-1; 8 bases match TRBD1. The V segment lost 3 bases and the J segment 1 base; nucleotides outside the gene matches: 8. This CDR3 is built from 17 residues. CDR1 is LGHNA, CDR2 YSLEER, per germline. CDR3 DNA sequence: TGCGCCAGCAGCCAGGCTTGGACAGGGAGTTCCTACAATGAGCAGTTCTTC. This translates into CASSQAWTGSSYNEQFF.

The CDR3 loop reads CASSGVRGAQPQHF. The CDR3 nucleotides read TGTGCCAGCAGTGGTGTCAGGGGCGCCCAGCCCCAGCATTTT. The rearrangement joins TRBV2 to TRBJ1-5; possibly TRBD1 for D (6 bases). The germline gives CDR1 SNHLY, CDR2 FYNNEI. The CDR3 totals 14 residues. Trimming removed 4 bases from V and 7 bases from J, with 14 bases in between.

The CDR3 DNA reads TGCGCCAGCAGCCAAGATCAACAGGAGCCCTATGGCTACACCTTC. Translation gives CASSQDQQEPYGYTF. The J gene is TRBJ1-2, the V gene TRBV4-1; maybe TRBD1 (5 bases). V was shortened by 0 bases and J by 4 bases, with 12 bases between the two germline ends. This CDR3 has 15 residues. Germline CDR1 is MGHRA and CDR2 is YSYEKL.

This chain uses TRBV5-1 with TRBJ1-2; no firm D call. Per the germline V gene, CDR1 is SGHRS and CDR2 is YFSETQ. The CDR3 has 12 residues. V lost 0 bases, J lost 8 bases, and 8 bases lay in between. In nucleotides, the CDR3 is TGCGCCAGCAGCTTGGTGGAGGGCGGCTACACCTTC. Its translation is CASSLVEGGYTF.

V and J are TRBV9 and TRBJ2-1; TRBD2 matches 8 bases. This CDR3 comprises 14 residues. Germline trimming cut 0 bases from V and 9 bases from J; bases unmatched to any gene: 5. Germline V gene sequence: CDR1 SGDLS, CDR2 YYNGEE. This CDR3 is CASSVGGSGTEQFF. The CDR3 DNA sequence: TGTGCCAGCAGCGTAGGTGGTAGCGGGACTGAGCAGTTCTTC.

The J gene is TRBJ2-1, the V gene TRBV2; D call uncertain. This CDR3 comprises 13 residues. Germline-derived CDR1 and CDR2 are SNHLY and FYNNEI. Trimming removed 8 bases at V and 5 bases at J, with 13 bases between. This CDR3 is CASRPALDNEQFF. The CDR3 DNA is TGTGCCAGCCGGCCGGCGCTAGACAATGAGCAGTTCTTC. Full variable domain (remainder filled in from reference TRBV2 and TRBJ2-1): EPEVTQTPSHQVTQMGQEVILRCVPISNHLYFYWYRQILGQKVEFLVSFYNNEISEKSEIFDDQFSVERPDGSNFTLKIRSTKLEDSAMYFCASRPALDNEQFFGPGTRLTVL.

The chain's CDR3 is CASSTLAAYNEQFF. The CDR3, as DNA: TGTGCCAGTAGTACACTAGCGGCCTACAATGAGCAGTTCTTC. This chain connects TRBV19 to TRBJ2-1; 8 bases are a match to TRBD2. CDR1 is LNHDA, CDR2 SQIVND, per germline (reference sequence). This CDR3 spans 14 amino acids. V shed 4 bases, J shed 2 bases, and the junction held 1 base outside the gene matches.

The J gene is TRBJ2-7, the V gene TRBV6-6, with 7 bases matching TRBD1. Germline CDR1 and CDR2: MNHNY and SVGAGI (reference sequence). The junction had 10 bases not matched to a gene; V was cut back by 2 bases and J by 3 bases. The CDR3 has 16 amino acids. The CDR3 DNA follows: TGTGCCAGCAGTTACGGGCAGGGGGAAGAGGGCTACGAGCAGTACTTC. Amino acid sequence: CASSYGQGEEGYEQYF.

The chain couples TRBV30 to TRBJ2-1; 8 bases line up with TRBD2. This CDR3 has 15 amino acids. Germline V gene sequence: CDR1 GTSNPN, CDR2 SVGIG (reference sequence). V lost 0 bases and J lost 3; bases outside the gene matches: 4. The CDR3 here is CAWSVGSGIYNEQFF. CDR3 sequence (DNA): TGTGCCTGGAGTGTAGGTAGCGGGATCTACAATGAGCAGTTCTTC.

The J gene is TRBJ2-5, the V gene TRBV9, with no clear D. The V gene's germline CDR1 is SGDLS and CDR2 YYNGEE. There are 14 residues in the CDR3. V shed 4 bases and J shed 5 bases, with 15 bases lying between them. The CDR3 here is CASSTATARETQYF. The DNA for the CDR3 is TGTGCCAGCAGCACAGCAACTGCCCGCGAGACCCAGTACTTC.

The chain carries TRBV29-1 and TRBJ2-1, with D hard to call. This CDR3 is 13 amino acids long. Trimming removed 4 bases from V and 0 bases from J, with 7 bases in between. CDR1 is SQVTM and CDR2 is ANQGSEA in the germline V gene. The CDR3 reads CSVARSSYNEQFF. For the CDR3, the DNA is TGCAGCGTTGCCCGCAGCTCCTACAATGAGCAGTTCTTC.

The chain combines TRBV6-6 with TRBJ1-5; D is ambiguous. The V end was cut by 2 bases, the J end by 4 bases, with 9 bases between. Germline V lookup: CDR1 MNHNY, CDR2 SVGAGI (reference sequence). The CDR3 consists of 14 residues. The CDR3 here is CASSYTGGNQPQHF. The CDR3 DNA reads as TGTGCCAGCAGTTACACCGGAGGGAATCAGCCCCAGCATTTT.

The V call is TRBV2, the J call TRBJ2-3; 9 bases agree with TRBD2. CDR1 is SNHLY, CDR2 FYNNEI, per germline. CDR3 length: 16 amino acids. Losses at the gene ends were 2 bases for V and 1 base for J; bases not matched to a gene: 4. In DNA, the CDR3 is TGTGCCAGCAGTGAAAGAGGACTAGCGCGCACAGATACGCAGTATTTT. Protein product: CASSERGLARTDTQYF.

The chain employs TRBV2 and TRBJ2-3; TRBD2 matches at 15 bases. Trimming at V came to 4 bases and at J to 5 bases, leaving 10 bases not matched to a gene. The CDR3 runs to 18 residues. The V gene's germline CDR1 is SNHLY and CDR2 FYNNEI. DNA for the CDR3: TGTGCCAGCAGTGCATCCGCGGGGGGACTAGCGGGGGGAGATACGCAGTATTTT. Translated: CASSASAGGLAGGDTQYF.

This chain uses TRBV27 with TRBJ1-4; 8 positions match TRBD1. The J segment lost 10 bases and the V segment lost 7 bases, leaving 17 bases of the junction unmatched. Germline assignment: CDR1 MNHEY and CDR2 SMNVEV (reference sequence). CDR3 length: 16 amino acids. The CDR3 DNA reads TGTGCCAGCACCTCACCCCGACAGGGGATTTGGGGAAAACTGTTTTTT. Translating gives CASTSPRQGIWGKLFF.

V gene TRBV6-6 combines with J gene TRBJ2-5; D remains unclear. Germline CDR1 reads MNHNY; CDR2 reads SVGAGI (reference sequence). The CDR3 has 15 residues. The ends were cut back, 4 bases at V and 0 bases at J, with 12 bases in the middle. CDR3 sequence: CASSSYLTHQETQYF. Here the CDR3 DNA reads TGTGCCAGCAGTTCGTATCTGACACACCAAGAGACCCAGTACTTC.

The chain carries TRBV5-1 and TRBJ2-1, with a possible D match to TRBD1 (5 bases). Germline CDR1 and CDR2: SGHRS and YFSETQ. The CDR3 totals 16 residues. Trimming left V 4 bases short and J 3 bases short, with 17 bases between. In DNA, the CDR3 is TGCGCCAGCAGCCCCTCCGTGCGCGACAGCTACAATGAGCAGTTCTTC. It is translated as CASSPSVRDSYNEQFF.

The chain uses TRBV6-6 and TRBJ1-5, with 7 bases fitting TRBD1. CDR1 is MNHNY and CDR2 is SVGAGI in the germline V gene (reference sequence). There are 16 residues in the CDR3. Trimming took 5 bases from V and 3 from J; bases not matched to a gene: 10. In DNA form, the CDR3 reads TGTGCCAGCAGTACCGCCGGAGGGGGCAACAATCAGCCCCAGCATTTT. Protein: CASSTAGGGNNQPQHF.

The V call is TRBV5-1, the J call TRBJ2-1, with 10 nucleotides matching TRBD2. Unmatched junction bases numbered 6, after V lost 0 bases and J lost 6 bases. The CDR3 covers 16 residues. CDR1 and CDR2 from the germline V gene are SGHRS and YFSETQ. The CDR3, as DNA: TGCGCCAGCAGCTTGGCTCCTAGCGGGGGTCCCAATGAGCAGTTCTTC. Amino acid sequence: CASSLAPSGGPNEQFF.